The next 22 T cell receptor beta chains were all read from a single sample in a study of T cell responses to AZD1222 COVID-19 vaccine. TCRdb's copy holds only in-frame clones and misses some; the assay was immunoSEQ multiplex PCR. The sample lists 60,000 to 75,000 clones, 85% occurring once. The sequencing used peripheral blood, collected on day 0 of AZD1222 vaccination. These receptor sequences come from an adult in good health.

V and J are TRBV6-5 and TRBJ2-5; 9 bases line up with TRBD1. This CDR3 has 15 amino acids. The V segment lost 6 bases and the J segment 2 bases; nucleotides outside the gene matches: 7. Looked up from germline, CDR1 is MNHEY and CDR2 is SVGAGI. The CDR3 is CASRGQGNRQETQYF. The CDR3 DNA reads TGTGCCAGCAGGGGACAGGGTAATAGGCAAGAGACCCAGTACTTC.

This chain links TRBV7-9 with TRBJ1-6; D is undetermined. Germline V gene lookup returns CDR1 SEHNR and CDR2 FQNEAQ (reference sequence). This CDR3 spans 14 amino acids. Trimming left V 8 bases short and J 0 bases short, with 8 bases between. CDR3 loop: CASPRSSYNSPLHF. As DNA, the CDR3 is TGTGCCAGCCCCAGAAGCTCCTATAATTCACCCCTCCACTTT.

J is TRBJ1-1 and V is TRBV15, with TRBD1 matching over 7 bases. Unmatched junction bases numbered 5, after V lost 1 base and J lost 0 bases. Germline CDR1 LNHNV, CDR2 YYDKDF (reference sequence). CDR3 size: 16 residues. The CDR3 region has the DNA TGTGCCACCAGCAGAGCGACAGGGACGGTGAACACTGAAGCTTTCTTT. It encodes CATSRATGTVNTEAFF.

As to this clone: Mismatch with germline at one junction end may stem from a read error. This chain connects TRBV5-4 to TRBJ2-7; 8 nucleotides line up with TRBD1. This CDR3 contains 12 residues. Germline V gene lookup returns CDR1 SGHNT and CDR2 YYREEE (reference sequence). The CDR3 DNA is TGTGCCAGCAGCTTGGAGGGAACAGGGGGGTTCTTC. The encoded protein is CASSLEGTGGFF.

The chain recombines TRBV7-2 with TRBJ2-2, with TRBD1 matching over 7 bases. The CDR3 runs 13 residues. Germline CDR1 is SGHTA and CDR2 is FQGNSA. With 4 bases clipped from V and 6 bases from J, the junction kept 2 bases outside the gene matches. Here the CDR3 reads CASSSQGAGELFF. CDR3 bases: TGTGCCAGCAGCTCTCAGGGGGCCGGGGAGCTGTTTTTT.

The rearrangement joins TRBV6-5 to TRBJ1-5; D is ambiguous. The ends were cut back, 6 bases at V and 0 bases at J, with 9 bases in the middle. This CDR3 spans 14 amino acids. Germline V lookup: CDR1 MNHEY, CDR2 SVGAGI. CDR3 sequence (DNA): TGTGCCAGCAGCGACGGGTTTAGCAATCAGCCCCAGCATTTT. It specifies CASSDGFSNQPQHF.

V and J are TRBV5-6 and TRBJ1-2, with unresolved D. Germline CDR1 SGHDT, CDR2 YYEEEE. The CDR3 totals 12 residues. Trimming shortened V by 4 bases and J by 4 bases, and 8 bases separated the two germline ends. The DNA of the CDR3 is TGTGCCAGCAGCGCTCGGATCTATGGCTACACCTTC. Amino acid sequence: CASSARIYGYTF.

The CDR3 is CASSQQGRSGEAFF. The CDR3 DNA sequence: TGTGCCAGCAGCCAACAGGGACGGTCGGGTGAAGCTTTCTTT. The chain links TRBV6-5 to TRBJ1-1, with TRBD1 as a possible D gene (6 bases). Trimming took 6 bases from V and 7 from J, leaving 18 bases between them. This CDR3 has 14 residues. Germline CDR1 MNHEY, CDR2 SVGAGI.

V and J are TRBV2 and TRBJ1-2; D is unclear. CDR1 SNHLY and CDR2 FYNNEI come from the germline V gene. The CDR3 is 12 amino acids. Trimming pared 6 bases from V and 4 bases from J, leaving 9 bases between. The CDR3 sequence is CASRAPAYGYTF. The CDR3 DNA is TGTGCCAGCAGGGCGCCTGCCTATGGCTACACCTTC.

V is TRBV7-9 and J is TRBJ2-5; 10 bases are shared with TRBD2. This CDR3 region has 14 residues. Germline CDR1 SEHNR, CDR2 FQNEAQ (reference sequence). V lost 4 bases to trimming and J lost 5 bases; unmatched junction nucleotides: 4. DNA of the CDR3: TGTGCCAGCAGCTCCCGGACTAGCGGTGAGACCCAGTACTTC. Its translation is CASSSRTSGETQYF.

To note about this clone: Compared with germline, one end of the junction differs, possibly owing to a read error. The chain joins TRBV27 to TRBJ2-1; 10 bases agree with TRBD2. This CDR3 is 13 amino acids long. CDR1 is MNHEY, CDR2 SMNVEV, per germline (reference sequence). Here the CDR3 DNA reads TGTGCCAGCAGTCCATCTCAGCGGGGGGGCTTGATCTTC. Encoded protein: CASSPSQRGGLIF.

The chain recombines TRBV18 with TRBJ1-1; tentative D call: TRBD1 (5 bases). The CDR3 totals 12 residues. V lost 2 bases, J lost 9 bases, and 10 bases lay in between. Germline CDR1 KGHSH, CDR2 LQKENI. This chain's CDR3 is CASSPLQGKAFF. Here the CDR3 DNA reads TGTGCCAGCTCACCATTGCAGGGCAAAGCTTTCTTT.

The V gene is TRBV10-3, the J gene TRBJ2-2; possible D gene TRBD1, 6 bases. The V and J ends lost 4 bases and 2 bases respectively, with 11 bases between them. Germline V gene sequence: CDR1 ENHRY, CDR2 SYGVKD. The CDR3 runs 15 residues. This CDR3 reads CAISAGGSNTGELFF. In nucleotides, the CDR3 is TGTGCCATCAGTGCTGGGGGCTCCAACACCGGGGAGCTGTTTTTT.

The gene calls are TRBV30 and TRBJ1-1, with D unclear. This CDR3 contains 14 residues. With 2 bases removed from V and 1 base from J, the gap between germline ends came to 11 bases. Germline V lookup: CDR1 GTSNPN, CDR2 SVGIG (reference sequence). This chain's CDR3 is CAWSTVIANTEAFF. The CDR3 coding sequence is TGTGCCTGGAGTACCGTTATTGCGAACACTGAAGCTTTCTTT.

This chain links TRBV7-3 with TRBJ2-3; TRBD1 matches at 9 bases. With V trimmed by 1 base and J by 8 bases, 7 bases remained unmatched. CDR1 and CDR2 (germline): SGHTA, FQGTGA. This CDR3 is built from 15 residues. In nucleotides, the CDR3 is TGTGCCAGCAGCTTAAAGGGACAGGGAATTGGTACGCAGTATTTT. Amino acid sequence: CASSLKGQGIGTQYF. The whole variable domain, filled in from reference TRBV7-3 and TRBJ2-3, reads GAGVSQTPSNKVTEKGKYVELRCDPISGHTALYWYRQSLGQGPEFLIYFQGTGAADDSGLPNDRFFAVRPEGSVSTLKIQRTERGDSAVYLCASSLKGQGIGTQYFGPGTRLTVL.

The chain is built from TRBV3-1 (or the pseudogene TRBV3-2) and TRBJ1-2; D is ambiguous. Germline V gene sequence: CDR1 LGHDT, CDR2 YNNKEL (reference sequence). V dropped 0 bases and J dropped 6 bases, with 14 bases sitting between them. The CDR3 totals 15 residues. CDR3 DNA: TGTGCCAGCAGCCAAGATTCAGGCCGAGTGGATGGCTACACCTTC. It translates to CASSQDSGRVDGYTF.

The chain uses TRBV3-1 (or the pseudogene TRBV3-2) and TRBJ1-1; no firm D call. Germline loops: CDR1 LGHDT, CDR2 YNNKEL (reference sequence). The ends were cut back, 1 base at V and 2 bases at J, with 14 bases in the middle. The CDR3 has 16 residues. For the CDR3, the DNA is TGTGCCAGCAGCCAAGTTTCTGCAGGAACAAACACTGAAGCTTTCTTT. This sequence encodes CASSQVSAGTNTEAFF.

The rearrangement links TRBV19 to TRBJ2-5, with 7 bases lining up with TRBD1. The CDR3 is 15 residues long. V lost 3 bases, J lost 2 bases, and 6 bases stayed unmatched. Germline V lookup: CDR1 LNHDA, CDR2 SQIVND (reference sequence). The CDR3: CASSIGPGGQETQYF. The DNA for the CDR3 is TGTGCCAGTAGTATTGGTCCAGGGGGACAAGAGACCCAGTACTTC.

The chain employs TRBV5-4 and TRBJ2-7; D remains unclear. V shed 0 bases and J shed 3 bases, with 10 bases lying between them. This CDR3 is built from 14 residues. Germline-derived CDR1 and CDR2 are SGHNT and YYREEE (reference sequence). DNA of the CDR3: TGTGCCAGCAGCTTGGTTGGAGACCTCTACGAGCAGTACTTC. Translation: CASSLVGDLYEQYF.

The chain employs TRBV27 and TRBJ1-5, with D uncertain. The V gene lost 1 base and the J gene lost 4 bases, with 11 bases spanning the gap. The CDR3 is made up of 15 amino acids. Germline loops: CDR1 MNHEY, CDR2 SMNVEV (reference sequence). Here the CDR3 DNA reads TGTGCCAGCAGTTTATTAGGGAATGGAAATCAGCCCCAGCATTTT. It is translated as CASSLLGNGNQPQHF.

The chain recombines TRBV29-1 with TRBJ2-7, with a possible D match to TRBD1 (6 bases). CDR3 size: 18 residues. Germline V gene data show CDR1 as SQVTM and CDR2 as ANQGSEA. Trimming cost V 6 bases and J 2 bases, with 29 bases left between them. CDR3 coding DNA: TGCAGCGTCGAATTGGTGGCCTGCTCAACCGGACAGCCCTACGAGCAGTACTTC. Its translation is CSVELVACSTGQPYEQYF.

V and J are TRBV7-9 and TRBJ1-3; the D gene is possibly TRBD1 (5 bases). The ends were cut back, 0 bases at V and 7 bases at J, with 10 bases in the middle. Germline CDR1 reads SEHNR; CDR2 reads FQNEAQ (reference sequence). The CDR3 covers 14 residues. The CDR3: CASSLAEGLNTIYF. The CDR3 nucleotides are TGTGCCAGCAGCTTAGCCGAGGGGCTCAACACCATATATTTT.